The 30 T cell receptor beta chains below come from one sample, sequenced in a study of blood T cell repertoires in COVID-19. TCRdb's copy holds only in-frame clones and misses some; the assay was immunoSEQ multiplex PCR. The table lists 500,000 or so clones, about 85% of them singletons. The specimen sequenced was PBMCs or T cells enriched from blood (not recorded which). The receptors come from a young woman who had recovered from COVID-19.

The chain is built from TRBV2 and TRBJ2-7; 8 bases fit TRBD1. The ends lost 4 bases at V and 5 bases at J; junction bases unmatched: 7. CDR1 and CDR2 from the germline V gene are SNHLY and FYNNEI. The CDR3 is 14 residues long. CDR3 bases: TGTGCCAGCAGTGTGGACAGGGAAGGTAACGAGCAGTACTTC. Translated: CASSVDREGNEQYF.

V usage is TRBV12-2 and J usage is TRBJ2-7; the table's D call, TRBD2, was not checked against the DNA. TRBV12-2 is a pseudogene locus. The CDR3 covers 11 residues. CDR3: CASRPYYEQYF. The DNA of the CDR3 is TGTGCAAGTCGTCCTTACTACGAGCAGTACTTC.

The J gene is TRBJ2-6, the V gene TRBV30; possible D gene TRBD2, 6 bases. The V end was cut by 1 base, the J end by 2 bases, with 6 bases between. Germline V gene sequence: CDR1 GTSNPN, CDR2 SVGIG (reference sequence). This CDR3 is 14 amino acids long. The CDR3 region is CAWSGGAGANVLTF. CDR3 DNA: TGTGCCTGGAGTGGGGGGGCTGGGGCCAACGTCCTGACTTTC.

The V call is TRBV5-1, the J call TRBJ1-1; no clear D. In germline, CDR1 is SGHRS, CDR2 YFSETQ. The CDR3 covers 13 residues. The V end lost 1 base, the J end lost 1 base, and 5 bases lay between the germline ends. The CDR3 reads CASSLLANTEAFF. CDR3 sequence (DNA): TGCGCCAGCAGCTTGTTGGCGAACACTGAAGCTTTCTTT.

The chain employs TRBV11-2 and TRBJ2-1; D is undetermined. The CDR3 consists of 13 residues. V lost 2 bases and J lost 4, with 6 bases in between. Germline CDR1 reads SGHAT; CDR2 reads FQNNGV. The CDR3, as DNA: TGTGCCAGCAGCTTAACCGGTTACAATGAGCAGTTCTTC. This gives the protein CASSLTGYNEQFF.

This chain connects TRBV7-3 to TRBJ1-2, with D uncertain. Germline V lookup: CDR1 SGHTA, CDR2 FQGTGA. The CDR3 length is 12 residues. Trimming cost V 5 bases and J 8 bases, with 12 bases left between them. Here the CDR3 reads CASSPTTGGYTF. CDR3 DNA sequence: TGTGCCAGCAGCCCTACGACTGGCGGCTACACCTTC.

The chain couples TRBV30 to TRBJ1-2, with TRBD1 identical over 8 bases. CDR3 length equals 14 residues. The junction had 6 bases not matched to a gene; V was cut back by 0 bases and J by 6 bases. Germline values: CDR1 GTSNPN, CDR2 SVGIG (reference sequence). The CDR3 is CAWSVGTGWNGYTF. In DNA, the CDR3 is TGTGCCTGGAGTGTGGGGACAGGATGGAATGGCTACACCTTC. Combining the CDR3 with reference TRBV30 and TRBJ1-2 gives the whole variable domain SQTIHQWPATLVQPVGSPLSLECTVEGTSNPNLYWYRQAAGRGLQLLFYSVGIGQISSEVPQNLSASRPQDRQFILSSKKLLLSDSGFYLCAWSVGTGWNGYTFGSGTRLTVV.

The chain links TRBV11-2 to TRBJ1-2; D perhaps matches TRBD1 (6 bases). This CDR3 is built from 14 residues. Germline V gene data show CDR1 as SGHAT and CDR2 as FQNNGV. The V and J ends lost 5 bases and 8 bases respectively, with 18 bases between them. The CDR3 DNA follows: TGTGCCAGCAGCCCCCGGGGGGCGACGGGGGGCTACACCTTC. Translated, it gives CASSPRGATGGYTF.

This clone has just one count. The chain links TRBV19 to TRBJ1-1; 7 nucleotides align to TRBD1. V lost 8 bases to trimming and J lost 1 base; unmatched junction nucleotides: 7. This CDR3 spans 14 amino acids. CDR1 LNHDA and CDR2 SQIVND come from the germline V gene (reference sequence). CDR3 region: CASGPTGENTEAFF. For the CDR3, the DNA is TGTGCCAGTGGCCCTACAGGGGAGAACACTGAAGCTTTCTTT.

The rearrangement uses TRBV3-1 (or the pseudogene TRBV3-2) and TRBJ1-3; no clear D. The CDR3 is made up of 14 amino acids. Germline CDR1 is LGHDT and CDR2 is YNNKEL (reference sequence). The ends were cut back, 4 bases at V and 1 base at J, with 8 bases in the middle. The CDR3 region is CASSLASSGNTIYF. In DNA form, the CDR3 reads TGTGCCAGCAGCCTGGCATCATCTGGAAACACCATATATTTT.

The rearrangement uses TRBV7-2 and TRBJ2-7; a possible D gene is TRBD1 (6 bases). V was pared by 2 bases and J by 2 bases, with 13 bases between. CDR3 length: 15 residues. Germline V gives CDR1 SGHTA, CDR2 FQGNSA. CDR3 bases: TGTGCCAGCAGCTTATTGACAGGTACCCCCTACGAGCAGTACTTC. It yields the protein CASSLLTGTPYEQYF.

This sequence joins TRBV2 and TRBJ2-1, with a weak D call TRBD1 (6 bases). The CDR3 contains 18 residues. V was shortened by 5 bases and J by 6 bases, with 26 bases between the two germline ends. Germline V lookup: CDR1 SNHLY, CDR2 FYNNEI. The DNA of the CDR3 is TGTGCCAGCAGTTCTATAGAAGGATTGGGGGCCCGCCTCAATGAGCAGTTCTTC. Its translation is CASSSIEGLGARLNEQFF.

The chain links TRBV9 to TRBJ1-3; 9 nucleotides match TRBD1. Germline trimming cut 2 bases from V and 0 bases from J; bases unmatched to any gene: 15. The CDR3 runs 20 residues. Germline V gene sequence: CDR1 SGDLS, CDR2 YYNGEE. This chain's CDR3 is CASSVPKDRGLLDSGNTIYF. The CDR3 DNA sequence: TGTGCCAGCAGCGTGCCTAAGGACAGGGGTCTCCTAGACTCTGGAAACACCATATATTTT. The complete variable domain, with remaining parts taken from reference TRBV9 and TRBJ1-3, reads DSGVTQTPKHLITATGQRVTLRCSPRSGDLSVYWYQQSLDQGLQFLIQYYNGEERAKGNILERFSAQQFPDLHSELNLSSLELGDSALYFCASSVPKDRGLLDSGNTIYFGEGSWLTVV.

The V and J genes are TRBV19 and TRBJ2-1; the D is unclear. The CDR3 has 13 residues. Trimming pared 3 bases from V and 6 bases from J, leaving 9 bases between. Germline CDR1 reads LNHDA; CDR2 reads SQIVND (reference sequence). CDR3 sequence: CASSMRHLNEQFF. The DNA for the CDR3 is TGTGCCAGTAGTATGCGCCACCTCAATGAGCAGTTCTTC.

The V and J genes are TRBV29-1 and TRBJ1-1; D perhaps matches TRBD1 (6 bases). Trimming cost V 7 bases and J 7 bases, with 16 bases left between them. Per the germline V gene, CDR1 is SQVTM and CDR2 is ANQGSEA. This CDR3 contains 12 residues. This CDR3 reads CSAREGEGEAFF. DNA for the CDR3: TGCAGCGCGAGAGAGGGGGAAGGTGAAGCTTTCTTT.

V is TRBV18 and J is TRBJ2-2; maybe TRBD1 (5 bases). The germline CDR1 and CDR2 sequences are KGHSH and LQKENI. This CDR3 region has 16 residues. Trimming shortened V by 1 base and J by 6 bases, and 15 bases separated the two germline ends. Here the CDR3 DNA reads TGTGCCAGCTCACCACTTCAGGCCCTAGGGGCCGGGGAGCTGTTTTTT. This sequence encodes CASSPLQALGAGELFF.

The chain combines TRBV4-1 with TRBJ1-5; D is uncertain. Per germline, CDR1 MGHRA and CDR2 YSYEKL. This CDR3 spans 15 amino acids. V dropped 0 bases and J dropped 2 bases, with 8 bases sitting between them. The CDR3 reads CASSQDLLGNQPQHF. The DNA of the CDR3 is TGCGCCAGCAGCCAAGATCTCCTTGGCAATCAGCCCCAGCATTTT.

V gene TRBV4-2 combines with J gene TRBJ1-2; D is unclear. Trimming took off 0 bases at V and 4 bases at J, with 12 bases between the two ends. Germline-derived CDR1 and CDR2 are LGHNA and YNFKEQ. This CDR3 spans 15 amino acids. The DNA of the CDR3 is TGTGCCAGCAGCCAAGATTCCACAGACCCCTATGGCTACACCTTC. It encodes CASSQDSTDPYGYTF.

The chain links TRBV5-1 to TRBJ1-1; D not certain. Looked up from germline, CDR1 is SGHRS and CDR2 is YFSETQ. Trimming stripped 2 bases from V and 3 bases from J, with 11 bases between. The CDR3 runs to 14 residues. For the CDR3, the DNA is TGCGCCAGCAGCTTTGGAGTAATGGACACTGAAGCTTTCTTT. This translates into CASSFGVMDTEAFF.

The chain uses TRBV14 and TRBJ2-1, with D unresolved. V dropped 7 bases and J dropped 9 bases, with 16 bases sitting between them. Germline V gives CDR1 SGHDN, CDR2 FVKESK. This CDR3 has 13 amino acids. The CDR3 DNA follows: TGTGCCAGCAACACCGAGGTGCGTGGTGAGCAGTTCTTC. It yields the protein CASNTEVRGEQFF.

This chain connects TRBV27 to TRBJ2-3; D is unresolved. CDR3 length: 16 amino acids. Trimming left V 5 bases short and J 0 bases short, with 15 bases between. The germline V gene has CDR1 MNHEY and CDR2 SMNVEV (reference sequence). The CDR3 DNA sequence: TGTGCCAGCAGTCCCTCCCGACATTTGAGCACAGATACGCAGTATTTT. Amino acids: CASSPSRHLSTDTQYF.

The J gene is TRBJ2-6, the V gene TRBV7-2, with D hard to call. The CDR3 spans 15 residues. Trimming pared 4 bases from V and 0 bases from J, leaving 7 bases between. Germline assignment: CDR1 SGHTA and CDR2 FQGNSA. The CDR3 DNA follows: TGTGCCAGCAGCTCCCCAGACTCTGGGGCCAACGTCCTGACTTTC. Amino acids: CASSSPDSGANVLTF.

CDR3 in DNA: TGCGCCAGCAGCCCCGGCGGGCTACACACCGGGGAGCTGTTTTTT. Translating gives CASSPGGLHTGELFF. The V and J genes are TRBV5-1 and TRBJ2-2; weak D call: TRBD2 (5 bases). CDR3 length: 15 residues. Germline CDR1 is SGHRS and CDR2 is YFSETQ. V dropped 4 bases and J dropped 3 bases, with 13 bases sitting between them.

The rearrangement links TRBV3-1 (or the pseudogene TRBV3-2) to TRBJ2-3; 9 nucleotides match TRBD2. Per germline, CDR1 LGHDT and CDR2 YNNKEL (reference sequence). V lost 0 bases, J lost 5 bases, and 9 bases stayed unmatched. CDR3 length: 17 residues. CDR3 bases: TGTGCCAGCAGCCAAGACCGGGTAGCGGGGGACAAAGATACGCAGTATTTT. As protein: CASSQDRVAGDKDTQYF.

The chain is built from TRBV30 and TRBJ1-1, with 8 bases lining up with TRBD1. The CDR3 runs 14 residues. The germline CDR1 and CDR2 sequences are GTSNPN and SVGIG (reference sequence). After removal of 1 base from V and 5 bases from J, the junction contained 6 bases not matched to a gene. CDR3 in amino acids: CAWSEDRERTEAFF. The DNA for the CDR3 is TGTGCCTGGAGTGAGGACAGGGAGCGGACTGAAGCTTTCTTT.

The chain employs TRBV5-6 and TRBJ1-4; no definite D call. V lost 0 bases and J 3 bases, leaving 6 bases between the germline ends. Germline CDR1 is SGHDT and CDR2 is YYEEEE. The CDR3 is 14 residues long. The CDR3: CASSLDGANEKLFF. The CDR3 DNA sequence: TGTGCCAGCAGCTTGGACGGGGCTAATGAAAAACTGTTTTTT. Based on the CDR3 plus reference TRBV5-6 and TRBJ1-4, the full variable domain is DAGVTQSPTHLIKTRGQQVTLRCSPKSGHDTVSWYQQALGQGPQFIFQYYEEEERQRGNFPDRFSGHQFPNYSSELNVNALLLGDSALYLCASSLDGANEKLFFGSGTQLSVL.

The rearrangement joins TRBV4-1 to TRBJ2-1; 9 positions match TRBD2. Germline V CDR1 and CDR2: MGHRA, YSYEKL. The CDR3 length is 15 residues. J lost 5 bases, V lost 4 bases, and 6 bases had no gene match. The CDR3 DNA reads as TGCGCCAGCAGCCTGGGCGGGGGGGCCGACAATGAGCAGTTCTTC. Translated: CASSLGGGADNEQFF.

The chain has TRBV19 and TRBJ2-2; the match to TRBD1 covers 8 bases. V trimming: 3 bases; J trimming: 4 bases; junction bases outside the gene matches: 4. CDR1 is LNHDA, CDR2 SQIVND, per germline (reference sequence). The CDR3 has 15 amino acids. The CDR3 sequence: CASSIRTGPTGELFF. Written as DNA, the CDR3 is TGTGCCAGTAGTATTCGGACAGGGCCCACCGGGGAGCTGTTTTTT.

The chain joins TRBV11-3 to TRBJ2-7; D is ambiguous. V lost 3 bases and J lost 2, with 5 bases in between. The CDR3 covers 12 residues. Germline V gene lookup returns CDR1 SGHNT and CDR2 YENEEA. The CDR3: CASSFRTYEQYF. The CDR3 DNA is TGTGCCAGCAGCTTTCGTACCTACGAGCAGTACTTC.

This clone occurred a few times. This chain uses TRBV5-1 with TRBJ1-1; 7 nucleotides agree with TRBD1. This CDR3 spans 13 amino acids. The trim removed 7 bases at V and 1 base at J, leaving 4 bases unmatched. Per the germline V gene, CDR1 is SGHRS and CDR2 is YFSETQ. In nucleotides, the CDR3 is TGCGCCAGCGGCCAGGGGGGGAACACTGAAGCTTTCTTT. It yields the protein CASGQGGNTEAFF.